This passage covers 16 T cell receptor beta chains from one sample sequenced in a study of T cell repertoires in cytomegalovirus infection. TCRdb re-called the reads with MiXCR, one entry per CDR3 protein. The table includes 400,000 or so distinct CDR3 sequences, approximately 18% detected once. Source material: PBMCs. The receptor set was obtained from a human donor in good health (CMV status not recorded). Some clones in this sample may be carry-over from other donors' samples.

This sequence joins TRBV9 and TRBJ1-6, with D unclear. CDR3 length: 16 residues. CDR1 is SGDLS and CDR2 is YYNGEE in the germline V gene. V gave up 3 bases and J gave up 0 bases, with 10 bases separating them. The CDR3, as DNA: TGTGCCAGCAGCGCCTTTGGAAGCTCCTATAATTCACCCCTCCACTTT. Translated: CASSAFGSSYNSPLHF.

The rearrangement joins TRBV7-6 to TRBJ1-1, with D uncertain. Trimming removed 4 bases at V and 6 bases at J, with 9 bases between. There are 12 residues in the CDR3. CDR1 SGHVS and CDR2 FNYEAQ come from the germline V gene. CDR3 coding DNA: TGTGCCAGCAGCTCGGGGAAGGCTGAAGCTTTCTTT. This sequence encodes CASSSGKAEAFF.

This clonotype turned up a few times. This chain links TRBV11-2 with TRBJ2-3; maybe TRBD2 (6 bases). CDR1 and CDR2 (germline): SGHAT, FQNNGV. V dropped 5 bases and J dropped 2 bases, with 17 bases sitting between them. CDR3 size: 16 residues. The CDR3 bases are TGTGCCAGCAGCCCACTAGCTTTGAGCTACACAGATACGCAGTATTTT. Amino acid sequence: CASSPLALSYTDTQYF. Based on the CDR3 plus reference TRBV11-2 and TRBJ2-3, the full variable domain is EAGVAQSPRYKIIEKRQSVAFWCNPISGHATLYWYQQILGQGPKLLIQFQNNGVVDDSQLPKDRFSAERLKGVDSTLKIQPAKLEDSAVYLCASSPLALSYTDTQYFGPGTRLTVL.

The chain employs TRBV12-3 or TRBV12-4 and TRBJ2-1; tentatively, D is TRBD1 or TRBD2 (7 bases each). V was clipped by 7 bases and J by 9 bases, with 19 bases between them. The CDR3 has 14 residues. CDR3 in DNA: TGTGCCAGCAAGCCGGTCAGGGGGGGAACTGAGCAGTTCTTC. Translating it yields CASKPVRGGTEQFF.

This chain joins TRBV18 and TRBJ2-1; D not certain. Trimming took off 0 bases at V and 9 bases at J, with 9 bases between the two ends. Germline-derived CDR1 and CDR2 are KGHSH and LQKENI. The CDR3 covers 13 residues. CDR3 coding DNA: TGTGCCAGCTCACCACCGTCCGTTTCTGAGCAGTTCTTC. Translating it yields CASSPPSVSEQFF.

The chain links TRBV5-6 to TRBJ2-3, with TRBD2 identical over 12 bases. Trimming took 3 bases from V and 8 from J; bases not matched to a gene: 7. CDR3 length equals 15 residues. Per germline, CDR1 SGHDT and CDR2 YYEEEE. This CDR3 reads CASSSVLAGGTTQYF. DNA of the CDR3: TGTGCCAGCAGCTCGGTACTAGCGGGAGGAACTACGCAGTATTTT.

This chain connects TRBV19 to TRBJ1-1, with a possible D match to TRBD1 (5 bases). Germline V lookup: CDR1 LNHDA, CDR2 SQIVND (reference sequence). The V and J ends lost 3 bases and 0 bases respectively, with 14 bases between them. The CDR3 has 16 amino acids. The CDR3: CASSITGIIMNTEAFF. CDR3 in DNA: TGTGCCAGTAGTATTACAGGTATCATCATGAACACTGAAGCTTTCTTT. The whole variable domain, filled in from reference TRBV19 and TRBJ1-1, reads DGGITQSPKYLFRKEGQNVTLSCEQNLNHDAMYWYRQDPGQGLRLIYYSQIVNDFQKGDIAEGYSVSREKKESFPLTVTSAQKNPTAFYLCASSITGIIMNTEAFFGQGTRLTVV.

There are a few counts of this clonotype. The rearrangement uses TRBV15 and TRBJ1-5, with D hard to call. The germline V and J ends were trimmed by 8 bases and 2 bases, with 10 bases remaining between them. CDR1 is LNHNV and CDR2 is YYDKDF in the germline V gene (reference sequence). This CDR3 spans 13 amino acids. CDR3 residues: CATQGSGNQPQHF. CDR3 nucleotide sequence: TGTGCCACCCAAGGGTCAGGCAATCAGCCCCAGCATTTT.

The J gene is TRBJ1-1, the V gene TRBV2; TRBD1 matches 9 bases. Germline V gene sequence: CDR1 SNHLY, CDR2 FYNNEI. The CDR3 length is 14 residues. V gave up 6 bases and J gave up 7 bases; unmatched junction bases: 9. Here the CDR3 reads CASRLQGAASEAFF. The CDR3 nucleotides read TGTGCCAGCAGGTTACAGGGGGCGGCTAGTGAAGCTTTCTTT.

This clonotype occurred many times. This chain connects TRBV7-2 to TRBJ1-5, with D unresolved. Trimming left V 0 bases short and J 0 bases short, with 12 bases between. Germline V lookup: CDR1 SGHTA, CDR2 FQGNSA. CDR3 size: 17 residues. The CDR3 protein is CASSLAPQGFSNQPQHF. The CDR3 bases are TGTGCCAGCAGCTTAGCGCCTCAAGGATTTAGCAATCAGCCCCAGCATTTT.

This clonotype was detected a few times. This rearrangement joins TRBV7-9 to TRBJ2-1; 8 bases line up with TRBD1. CDR3 size: 19 residues. With 5 bases clipped from V and 3 bases from J, the junction kept 18 bases outside the gene matches. The V gene's germline CDR1 is SEHNR and CDR2 FQNEAQ (reference sequence). As DNA, the CDR3 is TGTGCCAGCAGCCCTACCGGGACAGGTTCTAAGGGACTCTACAATGAGCAGTTCTTC. Protein sequence: CASSPTGTGSKGLYNEQFF.

In DNA, the CDR3 is TGTGCCAGCATACTTCCCGAGGGCGGAGAAGCTTTCTTT. Residues: CASILPEGGEAFF. This chain links TRBV28 with TRBJ1-1, with no clear D. This CDR3 region has 13 residues. Trimming took off 7 bases at V and 8 bases at J, with 17 bases between the two ends. Per germline, CDR1 MDHEN and CDR2 SYDVKM.

The chain links TRBV4-1 to TRBJ1-6; 7 bases align to TRBD1. The CDR3 is 15 residues long. With V trimmed by 4 bases and J by 5 bases, 5 bases remained unmatched. Germline values: CDR1 MGHRA, CDR2 YSYEKL. CDR3 residues: CASSLQGDDNSPLHF. The CDR3 region has the DNA TGCGCCAGCAGCCTTCAGGGGGATGATAATTCACCCCTCCACTTT.

This clonotype was detected ten times or more. V usage is TRBV7-2 and J usage is TRBJ2-3; D might be TRBD2 (6 bases). V lost 5 bases and J 2 bases, leaving 17 bases between the germline ends. This CDR3 is 16 amino acids long. Germline lookup yields CDR1 SGHTA and CDR2 FQGNSA. The CDR3 DNA is TGTGCCAGCAGCACCCTGCCTAGCGAATACACAGATACGCAGTATTTT. This encodes CASSTLPSEYTDTQYF.

This clonotype was observed many times. The chain recombines TRBV12-3 or TRBV12-4 with TRBJ1-1; the match to TRBD1 covers 10 bases. Losses at the gene ends were 8 bases for V and 1 base for J; bases not matched to a gene: 4. The CDR3 consists of 14 residues. The CDR3 sequence is CASGGTGANTEAFF. As DNA, the CDR3 is TGTGCCAGCGGCGGGACAGGGGCGAACACTGAAGCTTTCTTT.

This clonotype was detected only a few times. V and J are TRBV19 and TRBJ1-3, with 7 bases aligning to TRBD1. J was trimmed by 4 bases and V by 8 bases; bases with no gene match: 8. The CDR3 has 14 residues. CDR1 and CDR2 from the germline V gene are LNHDA and SQIVND (reference sequence). The chain's CDR3 is CASLDRAPGNTIYF. As DNA, the CDR3 is TGTGCCAGTCTAGACAGGGCACCCGGAAACACCATATATTTT.